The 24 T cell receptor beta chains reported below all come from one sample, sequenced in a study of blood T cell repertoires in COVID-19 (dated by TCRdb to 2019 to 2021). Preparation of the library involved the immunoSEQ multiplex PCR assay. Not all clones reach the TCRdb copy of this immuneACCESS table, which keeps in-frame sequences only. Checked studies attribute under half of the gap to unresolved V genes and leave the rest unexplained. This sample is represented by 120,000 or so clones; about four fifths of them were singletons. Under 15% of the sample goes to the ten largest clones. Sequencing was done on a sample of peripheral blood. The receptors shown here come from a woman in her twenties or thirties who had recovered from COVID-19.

CDR3 DNA sequence: TGTGCCAGCAGCCCCTCACAGGGGGCTTACGAGCAGTACTTC. This translates into CASSPSQGAYEQYF. The chain uses TRBV5-5 and TRBJ2-7; 9 bases match TRBD1. After removal of 4 bases from V and 4 bases from J, the junction contained 6 bases not matched to a gene. Germline loops: CDR1 SGHKS, CDR2 YYEKEE (reference sequence). This CDR3 has 14 amino acids.

CDR3 bases: TGTGCCAGCAGTTACTCGGTTTACTCCCAAGAGACCCAGTACTTC. Its translation: CASSYSVYSQETQYF. The rearrangement links TRBV6-6 to TRBJ2-5; D not resolved. Germline values: CDR1 MNHNY, CDR2 SVGAGI (reference sequence). Trimming left V 0 bases short and J 1 base short, with 9 bases between. The CDR3 totals 15 residues.

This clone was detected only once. DNA for the CDR3: TGTGCCAGCAGTGATACCGACAGGGGTCAAACTGAAGCTTTCTTT. Translation gives CASSDTDRGQTEAFF. This chain connects TRBV6-4 to TRBJ1-1; 8 bases fit TRBD1. Germline V gene data show CDR1 as MRHNA and CDR2 as SNTAGT. There are 15 residues in the CDR3. Trimming removed 3 bases from V and 5 bases from J; junction bases left unmatched: 8.

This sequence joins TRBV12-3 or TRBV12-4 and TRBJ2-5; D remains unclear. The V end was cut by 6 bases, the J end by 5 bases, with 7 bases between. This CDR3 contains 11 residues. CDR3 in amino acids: CASSVGETQYF. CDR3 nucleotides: TGTGCCAGCAGCGTCGGTGAGACCCAGTACTTC.

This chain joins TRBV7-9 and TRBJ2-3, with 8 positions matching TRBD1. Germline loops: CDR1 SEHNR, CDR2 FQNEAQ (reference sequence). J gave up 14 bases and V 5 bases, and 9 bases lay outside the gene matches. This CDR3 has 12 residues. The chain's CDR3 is CASSLGQVRWYF. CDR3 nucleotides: TGTGCCAGCAGCCTGGGACAGGTCCGGTGGTATTTT.

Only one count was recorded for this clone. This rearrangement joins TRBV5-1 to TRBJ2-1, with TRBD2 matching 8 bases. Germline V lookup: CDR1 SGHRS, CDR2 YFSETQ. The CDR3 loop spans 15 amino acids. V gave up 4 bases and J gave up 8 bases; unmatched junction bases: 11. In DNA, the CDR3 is TGCGCCAGCAGCCCGGGGACTAGTTTTTTCGATGAGCAGTTCTTC. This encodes CASSPGTSFFDEQFF.

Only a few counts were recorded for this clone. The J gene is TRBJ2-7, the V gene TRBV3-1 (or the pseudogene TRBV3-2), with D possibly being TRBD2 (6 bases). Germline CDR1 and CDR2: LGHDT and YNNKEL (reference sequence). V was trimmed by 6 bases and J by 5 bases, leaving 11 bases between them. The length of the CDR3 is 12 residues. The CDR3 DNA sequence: TGTGCCAGCAGTGGACGGAGGGACGAGCAGTACTTC. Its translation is CASSGRRDEQYF.

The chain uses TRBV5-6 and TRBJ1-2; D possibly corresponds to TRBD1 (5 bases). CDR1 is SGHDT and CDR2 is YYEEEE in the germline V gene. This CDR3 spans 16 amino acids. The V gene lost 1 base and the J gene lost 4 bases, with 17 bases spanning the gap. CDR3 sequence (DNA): TGTGCCAGCAGCTTGTTGGTCAATTCGGGGGTCTATGGCTACACCTTC. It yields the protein CASSLLVNSGVYGYTF.

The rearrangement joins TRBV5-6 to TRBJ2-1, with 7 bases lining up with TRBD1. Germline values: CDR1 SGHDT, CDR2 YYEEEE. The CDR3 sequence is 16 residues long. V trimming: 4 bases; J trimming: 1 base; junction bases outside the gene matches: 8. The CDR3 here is CASSPYRGFSYNEQFF. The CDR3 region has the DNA TGTGCCAGCAGCCCTTACAGGGGATTTTCCTACAATGAGCAGTTCTTC.

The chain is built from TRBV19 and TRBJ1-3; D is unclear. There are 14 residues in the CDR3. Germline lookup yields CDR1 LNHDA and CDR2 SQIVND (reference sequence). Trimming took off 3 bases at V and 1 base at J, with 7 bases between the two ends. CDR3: CASSIAGSGNTIYF. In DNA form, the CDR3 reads TGTGCCAGTAGTATTGCGGGGTCTGGAAACACCATATATTTT. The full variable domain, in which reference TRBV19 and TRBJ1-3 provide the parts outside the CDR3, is DGGITQSPKYLFRKEGQNVTLSCEQNLNHDAMYWYRQDPGQGLRLIYYSQIVNDFQKGDIAEGYSVSREKKESFPLTVTSAQKNPTAFYLCASSIAGSGNTIYFGEGSWLTVV.

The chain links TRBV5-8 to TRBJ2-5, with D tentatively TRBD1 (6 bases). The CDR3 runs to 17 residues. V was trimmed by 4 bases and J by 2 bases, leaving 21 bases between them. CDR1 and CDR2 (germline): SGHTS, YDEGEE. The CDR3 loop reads CASSPGYAGTLQETQYF. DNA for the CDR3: TGTGCCAGCAGCCCTGGTTATGCCGGGACACTTCAAGAGACCCAGTACTTC.

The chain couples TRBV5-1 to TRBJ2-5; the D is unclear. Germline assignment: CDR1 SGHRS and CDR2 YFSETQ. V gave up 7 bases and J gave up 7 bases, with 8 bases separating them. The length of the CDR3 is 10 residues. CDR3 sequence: CASLLRTQYF. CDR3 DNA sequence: TGCGCCAGCCTTCTTAGGACCCAGTACTTC.

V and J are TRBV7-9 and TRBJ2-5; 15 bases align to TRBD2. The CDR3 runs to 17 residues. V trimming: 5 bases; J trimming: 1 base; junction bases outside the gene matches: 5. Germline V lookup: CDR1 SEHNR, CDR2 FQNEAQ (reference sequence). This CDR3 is CASSLGTSGGSQETQYF. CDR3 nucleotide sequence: TGTGCCAGCAGCCTCGGGACTAGCGGGGGGAGCCAAGAGACCCAGTACTTC.

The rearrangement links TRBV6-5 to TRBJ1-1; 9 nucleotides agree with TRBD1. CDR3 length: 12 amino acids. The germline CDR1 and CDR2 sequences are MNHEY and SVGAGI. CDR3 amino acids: CATGGQNTEAFF. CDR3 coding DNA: TGTGCTACAGGGGGCCAAAACACTGAAGCTTTCTTT.

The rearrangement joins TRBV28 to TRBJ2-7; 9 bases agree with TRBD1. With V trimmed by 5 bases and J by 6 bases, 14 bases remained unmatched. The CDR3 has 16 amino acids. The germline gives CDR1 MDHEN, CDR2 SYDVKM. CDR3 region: CASSPPSGTGFGEQYF. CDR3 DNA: TGTGCCAGCAGTCCACCCTCCGGGACAGGGTTTGGCGAGCAGTACTTC.

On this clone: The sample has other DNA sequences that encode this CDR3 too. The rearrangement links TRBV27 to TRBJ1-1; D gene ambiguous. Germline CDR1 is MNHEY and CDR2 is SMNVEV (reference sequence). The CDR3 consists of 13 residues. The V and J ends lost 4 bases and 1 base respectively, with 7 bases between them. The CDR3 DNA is TGTGCCAGCAGTTCAAGAGAGAACACTGAAGCTTTCTTT. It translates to CASSSRENTEAFF.

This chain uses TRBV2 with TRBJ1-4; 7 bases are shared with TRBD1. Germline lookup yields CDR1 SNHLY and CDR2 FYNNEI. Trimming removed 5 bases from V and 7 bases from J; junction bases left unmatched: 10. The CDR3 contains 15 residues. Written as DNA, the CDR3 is TGTGCCAGCAGTCTTGACAGGGTTACCGGTGAAAAACTGTTTTTT. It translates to CASSLDRVTGEKLFF.

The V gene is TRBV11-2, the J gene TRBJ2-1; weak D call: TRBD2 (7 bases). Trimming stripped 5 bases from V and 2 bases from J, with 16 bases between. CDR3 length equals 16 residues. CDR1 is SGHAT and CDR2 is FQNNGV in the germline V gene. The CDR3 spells CASSLSGGSAYNEQFF. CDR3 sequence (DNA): TGTGCCAGCAGCCTTTCGGGGGGCTCTGCCTACAATGAGCAGTTCTTC.

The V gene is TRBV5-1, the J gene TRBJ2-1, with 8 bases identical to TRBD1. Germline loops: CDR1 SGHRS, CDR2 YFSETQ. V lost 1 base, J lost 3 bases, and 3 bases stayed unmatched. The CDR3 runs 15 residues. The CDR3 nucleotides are TGCGCCAGCAGCTTGCAGGGGGCACTCTACAATGAGCAGTTCTTC. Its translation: CASSLQGALYNEQFF.

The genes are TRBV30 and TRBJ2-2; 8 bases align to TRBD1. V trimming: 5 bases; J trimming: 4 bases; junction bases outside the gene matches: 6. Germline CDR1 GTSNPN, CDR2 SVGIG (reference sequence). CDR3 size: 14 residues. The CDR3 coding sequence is TGTGCCTGGGACGGGACAGGCCCCACCGGGGAGCTGTTTTTT. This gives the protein CAWDGTGPTGELFF.

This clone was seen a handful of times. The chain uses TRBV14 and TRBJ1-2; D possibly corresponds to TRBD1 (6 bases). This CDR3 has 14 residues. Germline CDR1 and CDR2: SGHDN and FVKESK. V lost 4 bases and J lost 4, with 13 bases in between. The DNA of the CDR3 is TGTGCCAGCAGCCGGGGGCAATCTCGCTATGGCTACACCTTC. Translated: CASSRGQSRYGYTF.

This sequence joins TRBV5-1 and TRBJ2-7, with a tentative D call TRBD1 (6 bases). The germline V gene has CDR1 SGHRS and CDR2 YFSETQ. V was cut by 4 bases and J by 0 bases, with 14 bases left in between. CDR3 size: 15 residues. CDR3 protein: CASSISTGFSYEQYF. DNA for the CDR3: TGCGCCAGCAGCATCTCTACAGGGTTCTCCTACGAGCAGTACTTC. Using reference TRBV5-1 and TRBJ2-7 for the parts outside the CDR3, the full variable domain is KAGVTQTPRYLIKTRGQQVTLSCSPISGHRSVSWYQQTPGQGLQFLFEYFSETQRNKGNFPGRFSGRQFSNSRSEMNVSTLELGDSALYLCASSISTGFSYEQYFGPGTRLTVT.

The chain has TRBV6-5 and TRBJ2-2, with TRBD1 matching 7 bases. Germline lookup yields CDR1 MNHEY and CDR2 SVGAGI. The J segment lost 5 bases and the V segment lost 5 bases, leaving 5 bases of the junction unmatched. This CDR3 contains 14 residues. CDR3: CASSSQGDTGELFF. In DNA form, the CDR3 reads TGTGCCAGCAGTAGTCAGGGGGATACCGGGGAGCTGTTTTTT.

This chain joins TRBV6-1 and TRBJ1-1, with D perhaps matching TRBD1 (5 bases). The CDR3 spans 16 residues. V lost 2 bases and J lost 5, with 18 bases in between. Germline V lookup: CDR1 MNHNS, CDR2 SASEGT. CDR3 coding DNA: TGTGCCAGCAGTGAATCTCTTAATAGTCGGGGGACTGAAGCTTTCTTT. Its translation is CASSESLNSRGTEAFF.